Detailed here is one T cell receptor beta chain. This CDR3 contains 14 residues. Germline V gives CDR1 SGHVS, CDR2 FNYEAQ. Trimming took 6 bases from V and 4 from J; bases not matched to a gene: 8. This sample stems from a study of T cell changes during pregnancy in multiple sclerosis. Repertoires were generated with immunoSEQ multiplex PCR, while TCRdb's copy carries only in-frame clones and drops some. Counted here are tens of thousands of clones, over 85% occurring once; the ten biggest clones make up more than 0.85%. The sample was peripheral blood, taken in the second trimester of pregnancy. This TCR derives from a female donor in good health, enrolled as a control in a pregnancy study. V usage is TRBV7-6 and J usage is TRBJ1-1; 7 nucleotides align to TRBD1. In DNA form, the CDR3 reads TGTGCCAGCAGTTCTAGGGGGCTTAGCACTGAAGCTTTCTTT. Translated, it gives CASSSRGLSTEAFF.